A selection of T cell receptor beta chains follows, all from one sample in a study of blood T cell repertoires in COVID-19. Sequenced by immunoSEQ multiplex PCR; TCRdb stores in-frame clones only, minus some. In the table there are fewer than 200,000 clones, roughly 87% of which are singletons. The sample was peripheral blood. All receptors come from a woman between 65 and 79 years old with COVID-19, enrolled during active disease. The conserved cysteine and the conserved F or W are not part of the CDR3 here. A D gene is named only where the DNA matches it firmly.

d_gene,j_gene,v_gene,CDR3aa
NA,TRBJ2-3,TRBV18,ASSSTGSDTDTQY
NA,TRBJ2-5,TRBV24-1,ATSASSSSVQETQY
TRBD2,TRBJ2-7,TRBV6-5,ASTGTSAYEQY
TRBD2,TRBJ2-5,TRBV7-2,ASRVGRAAEVETQY
NA,TRBJ1-4,TRBV6-1,ASRQHDRLEKLF
NA,TRBJ1-1,TRBV12-3/TRBV12-4,ASSLQGRTEAF
TRBD2,TRBJ2-5,TRBV18,ASSLSGNGETQY
NA,TRBJ1-5,TRBV28,ASLSGNQPQH
NA,TRBJ1-2,TRBV6-2/TRBV6-3,ASSYVPTNLNYGYT
TRBD1,TRBJ1-2,TRBV2,ASSALQGSYGYT
NA,TRBJ1-1,TRBV6-5,ASSSRGTEAF
TRBD2,TRBJ2-5,TRBV5-1,ASSQAGGPKETQY
NA,TRBJ1-1,TRBV29-1,SVGEGTEAF
NA,TRBJ2-3,TRBV19,ASSTRQVTNTQY
TRBD1,TRBJ2-7,TRBV30,AWSPTLQGYEQY
NA,TRBJ2-2,TRBV5-1,ASSDEWTGELF
NA,TRBJ2-2,TRBV12-3/TRBV12-4,ASSSGGELF
NA,TRBJ2-2,TRBV18,ASSPPGGRGTGELF
TRBD2,TRBJ2-3,TRBV7-6,ASSLGGGYTDTQY
TRBD1,TRBJ2-7,TRBV18,ASSPSGGATYEQY